The clone carrying this T cell receptor (beta chain) was picked up a small number of times. Antigen unknown. Relative to the germline gene, one junction end is altered; a read error may explain this. Germline V gene lookup returns CDR1 DFQATT and CDR2 SNEGSKA (reference sequence). This CDR3 is 14 amino acids long. The data were taken from a study of blood T cells in healthy people across ages. Study background: For every two T cells, template switching captured about one barcoded beta molecule.

Next came a second PCR, run for roughly 6 to 11 cycles, which used a sample-barcoded 5' primer along with a J-beta primer mix. TCRdb re-called the 5' RACE reads with MiXCR, one entry per CDR3 protein. Of about 800,000 distinct CDR3 sequences in the sample, more than 20% were seen once. Regarding the study as a whole: Investigators treated diversity estimates from one million T cells as underestimates.

A further study also used this sample, focusing on T cells of mothers and their children. That paper states: Relative to unrelated pairs, biologically related mother-child dyads exhibited marginally greater, non-significant overlap.

The chain combines TRBV20-1 with TRBJ2-5; 8 positions agree with TRBD2. The last part of the DNA fits TRBJ2-1 better; the J call may be wrong. The TCR originated in a boy between 5 and 17 years old in good health. Material for sequencing was blood. CDR3 coding DNA: TGCAGTACTAGTCTCCGGGAGGGCCTAGATGAGCAGTTCTTC. The encoded protein is CSTSLREGLDEQFF.